What follows are 18 T cell receptor beta chains derived from one specimen sequenced in a study of blood T cell repertoires in COVID-19. TCRdb's copy holds only in-frame clones and misses some; the assay was immunoSEQ multiplex PCR. This sample has over 250,000 clones, with roughly 80% found just once. The material sequenced was PBMCs or T cells enriched from blood (not recorded which). The origin of the receptors is a middle-aged man who had been exposed to COVID-19.

The rearrangement joins TRBV5-4 to TRBJ1-1; 8 nucleotides agree with TRBD1. J lost 1 base, V lost 1 base, and 3 bases had no gene match. Germline lookup yields CDR1 SGHNT and CDR2 YYREEE (reference sequence). This CDR3 is built from 15 residues. CDR3 residues: CASSLIGTGNTEAFF. CDR3 nucleotides: TGTGCCAGCAGCTTGATCGGGACAGGGAACACTGAAGCTTTCTTT.

This rearrangement joins TRBV5-6 to TRBJ1-6; weak D call: TRBD1 (6 bases). The CDR3 runs 14 residues. Germline-derived CDR1 and CDR2 are SGHDT and YYEEEE. V gave up 3 bases and J gave up 8 bases, with 12 bases separating them. In DNA form, the CDR3 reads TGTGCCAGCAGCTCCAGGGGATGGGATTCACCCCTCCACTTT. It encodes CASSSRGWDSPLHF.

The chain couples TRBV11-2 to TRBJ1-3; 7 bases line up with TRBD1. Germline V CDR1 and CDR2: SGHAT, FQNNGV. The CDR3 runs 16 residues. J lost 2 bases, V lost 0 bases, and 4 bases had no gene match. The CDR3 DNA reads as TGTGCCAGCAGCTTAGATCGACAGGGAACTGGAAACACCATATATTTT. Translated: CASSLDRQGTGNTIYF. Full variable domain (rest looked up from reference TRBV11-2 and TRBJ1-3): EAGVAQSPRYKIIEKRQSVAFWCNPISGHATLYWYQQILGQGPKLLIQFQNNGVVDDSQLPKDRFSAERLKGVDSTLKIQPAKLEDSAVYLCASSLDRQGTGNTIYFGEGSWLTVV.

The chain links TRBV7-9 to TRBJ2-5; 7 bases agree with TRBD2. CDR3 length equals 16 residues. From germline, CDR1 is SEHNR and CDR2 FQNEAQ (reference sequence). V dropped 5 bases and J dropped 4; count of bases not matched to a gene: 13. Written as DNA, the CDR3 is TGTGCCAGCAGCACCAGCGGGACTACCGATGGAGAGACCCAGTACTTC. Translated: CASSTSGTTDGETQYF.

The J gene is TRBJ2-3, the V gene TRBV30, with D possibly matching TRBD2 (5 bases). V lost 3 bases and J lost 5, with 12 bases in between. This CDR3 is 13 amino acids long. Germline CDR1 and CDR2: GTSNPN and SVGIG (reference sequence). DNA for the CDR3: TGTGCCTGGAGGCTGGCGGGCGGAGATACGCAGTATTTT. Translation: CAWRLAGGDTQYF.

The chain carries TRBV7-2 and TRBJ1-5; possibly TRBD1 for D (5 bases). The CDR3 spans 16 residues. Germline V gives CDR1 SGHTA, CDR2 FQGNSA. The ends were cut back, 2 bases at V and 2 bases at J, with 13 bases in the middle. The CDR3 region has the DNA TGTGCCAGCAGCTTAACGGGGGGGACGGGCAATCAGCCCCAGCATTTT. Translating gives CASSLTGGTGNQPQHF.

This chain uses TRBV27 with TRBJ2-7; the match to TRBD2 covers 12 bases. Germline values: CDR1 MNHEY, CDR2 SMNVEV (reference sequence). The ends lost 2 bases at V and 5 bases at J; junction bases unmatched: 10. The CDR3 totals 17 residues. Here the CDR3 DNA reads TGTGCCAGCAGTTTAAGGTCCTCCGGACTAGCGGGAAACGAGCAGTACTTC. It is translated as CASSLRSSGLAGNEQYF.

The chain combines TRBV13 with TRBJ1-2; D might be TRBD1 (5 bases). Germline assignment: CDR1 PRHDT and CDR2 FYEKMQ (reference sequence). Deletions cut 2 bases from V and 5 bases from J, with 6 bases between. The CDR3 extends over 12 amino acids. The CDR3 DNA is TGTGCCAGCAGCTTACAGGGTTATGGCTACACCTTC. It translates to CASSLQGYGYTF. The variable domain in full, completed from reference TRBV13 and TRBJ1-2, reads AAGVIQSPRHLIKEKRETATLKCYPIPRHDTVYWYQQGPGQDPQFLISFYEKMQSDKGSIPDRFSAQQFSDYHSELNMSSLELGDSALYFCASSLQGYGYTFGSGTRLTVV.

The V call is TRBV18, the J call TRBJ2-5; the match to TRBD2 covers 10 bases. Per the germline V gene, CDR1 is KGHSH and CDR2 is LQKENI. The CDR3 has 15 amino acids. V was pared by 3 bases and J by 6 bases, with 7 bases of the junction left unmatched. The chain's CDR3 is CASSPLAGEVQTQYF. CDR3 in DNA: TGTGCCAGCTCACCCCTAGCGGGAGAAGTGCAGACCCAGTACTTC.

The chain employs TRBV3-1 (or the pseudogene TRBV3-2) and TRBJ2-1; possibly TRBD2 for D (5 bases). Germline loops: CDR1 LGHDT, CDR2 YNNKEL (reference sequence). With 2 bases removed from V and 7 bases from J, the gap between germline ends came to 18 bases. CDR3 size: 16 residues. Written as DNA, the CDR3 is TGTGCCAGCAGCCAACCCATCTCAAGTACGGGAAATGAGCAGTTCTTC. Protein: CASSQPISSTGNEQFF.

A single count supports this clone. The chain's CDR3 is CASSFNEEGEQYF. CDR3 in DNA: TGTGCCAGCAGCTTCAACGAGGAGGGCGAGCAGTACTTC. The J gene is TRBJ2-7, the V gene TRBV6-4, with D possibly matching TRBD2 (6 bases). There are 13 residues in the CDR3. Trimming shortened V by 6 bases and J by 6 bases, and 15 bases separated the two germline ends. The germline V gene encodes CDR1 MRHNA and CDR2 SNTAGT.

The rearrangement links TRBV6-5 to TRBJ2-7; D is possibly TRBD1 (6 bases). From germline, CDR1 is MNHEY and CDR2 SVGAGI. Trimming took off 7 bases at V and 0 bases at J, with 16 bases between the two ends. The CDR3 covers 15 residues. CDR3 nucleotide sequence: TGTGCCAGCAACCCTACGGACAGCAGCTCCTACGAGCAGTACTTC. Its protein product is CASNPTDSSSYEQYF.

The chain has TRBV24-1 and TRBJ2-7, with 10 bases that match TRBD1. The CDR3 is 20 amino acids. The trim removed 3 bases at V and 4 bases at J, leaving 20 bases unmatched. Germline CDR1 and CDR2: KGHDR and SFDVKD. CDR3 protein: CATSDPPGQGRLESLYEQYF. In nucleotides, the CDR3 is TGTGCCACCAGTGATCCCCCGGGACAGGGGCGTTTAGAGTCTTTGTACGAGCAGTACTTC.

V usage is TRBV7-2 and J usage is TRBJ2-7, with 8 positions matching TRBD2. The CDR3 has 15 amino acids. Germline-derived CDR1 and CDR2 are SGHTA and FQGNSA. J gave up 8 bases and V 1 base, and 10 bases lay outside the gene matches. The CDR3 spells CASSLGSSGSAKQYF. DNA of the CDR3: TGTGCCAGCAGCTTAGGATCTAGCGGGTCCGCGAAGCAGTACTTC. The variable domain in full, with the rest retrieved from reference TRBV7-2 and TRBJ2-7, is GAGVSQSPSNKVTEKGKDVELRCDPISGHTALYWYRQSLGQGLEFLIYFQGNSAPDKSGLPSDRFSAERTGGSVSTLTIQRTQQEDSAVYLCASSLGSSGSAKQYFGPGTRLTVT.

The chain couples TRBV19 to TRBJ2-1; 13 bases map to TRBD2. This CDR3 region has 18 residues. J lost 5 bases, V lost 9 bases, and 16 bases had no gene match. Per the germline V gene, CDR1 is LNHDA and CDR2 is SQIVND (reference sequence). CDR3 protein: CASTAPVYGLAGDNEQFF. In DNA, the CDR3 is TGTGCCAGCACCGCCCCGGTCTACGGACTAGCGGGAGACAATGAGCAGTTCTTC.

V is TRBV11-2 and J is TRBJ1-6; D ambiguous. There are 15 residues in the CDR3. CDR1 is SGHAT, CDR2 FQNNGV, per germline. V was shortened by 2 bases and J by 9 bases, with 14 bases between the two germline ends. The CDR3 here is CASSLLARMGSPLHF. The CDR3 nucleotides read TGTGCCAGCAGCTTACTGGCTAGGATGGGTTCACCCCTCCACTTT.

The rearrangement joins TRBV4-2 to TRBJ2-3; 8 bases fit TRBD1. V was pared by 0 bases and J by 2 bases, with 4 bases of the junction left unmatched. Germline CDR1 and CDR2: LGHNA and YNFKEQ. CDR3 size: 16 residues. Here the CDR3 DNA reads TGTGCCAGCAGCCAAGAGGGGACAGGAATCACAGATACGCAGTATTTT. Translating gives CASSQEGTGITDTQYF.

The J gene is TRBJ2-1, the V gene TRBV29-1, with TRBD2 matching over 7 bases. The CDR3 runs to 15 residues. The V and J ends lost 7 bases and 5 bases, in that order; junction bases with no gene match: 14. Germline values: CDR1 SQVTM, CDR2 ANQGSEA. The CDR3 protein is CSARAFSGRNNEQFF. The CDR3, as DNA: TGCAGCGCTAGAGCCTTTAGCGGGCGCAACAATGAGCAGTTCTTC.